This record covers a single T cell receptor beta chain. From germline, CDR1 is GTSNPN and CDR2 SVGIG (reference sequence). CDR3 length: 14 residues. J gave up 4 bases and V 7 bases, and 12 bases lay outside the gene matches. The data belong to a study of technical replicates of blood from a handful of donors. The method was immunoSEQ multiplex PCR; TCRdb's version includes in-frame clones alone and lacks a portion of them. The repertoire consists of 45,000 to 60,000 clones, with 80% to 95% occurring once and the leading ten covering about 3.9%. The sequence was obtained from a human donor in good health. Some clones in this sample may be carry-over from other donors' samples. The sequenced sample consisted of PBMCs. The chain has TRBV30 and TRBJ2-5, with 7 bases aligning to TRBD2. CDR3 coding DNA: TGTGCCTCAAACGCGGGAGCCGGAAGAGAGACCCAGTACTTC. Translated, it gives CASNAGAGRETQYF.